The 20 T cell receptor beta chains below were found in one sample sequenced in a study of T-cell reconstitution after alpha-beta-depleted transplantation in children (dated by TCRdb to about 2016). Receptor amplification or capture employed PCR. The sequencer listed for this sample is Illumina HiSeq 2500. TCR library preparation used molecular barcoding, with unique molecular identifiers applied to normalize quantification of the TCRbeta repertoire. Starting from the raw public reads, TCRdb applied fastp trimming at Q25, assembled clones with MiXCR and retained in-frame beta chains. Each CDR3 protein gets just one entry, which takes the most common genes and DNA from the rows behind it. The sample has approximately 500,000 distinct CDR3 sequences on record, about 10% of them singletons. Jointly, the top ten make up around 2% of the sample. Per the publication, the treatment or condition label means: allogeneic hematopoietic cell transplantation with graft depleted of TCRalphabeta T cells and CD19 B cells.

The material was PBMCs, obtained before TCRalphabeta/CD19-depleted stem cell transplant. All receptors derive from a child younger than 10 with inherited bone marrow failure, due to receive a stem cell transplant.

This clonotype showed up many times. This sequence joins TRBV12-3 or TRBV12-4 and TRBJ1-2; 10 bases map to TRBD1. This CDR3 is 15 amino acids long. V lost 7 bases, J lost 6 bases, and 11 bases stayed unmatched. CDR3 protein: CASTFWGDRGNGYTF. As DNA, the CDR3 is TGTGCCAGCACCTTTTGGGGGGACAGGGGTAATGGCTACACCTTC.

This clonotype was seen ten or more times. CDR3 sequence reads: CASSFSRNTGELFF. In DNA form, the CDR3 reads TGTGCCAGCAGCTTCAGCCGTAACACCGGGGAGCTGTTTTTT. The chain joins TRBV7-2 to TRBJ2-2; D is ambiguous. The CDR3 spans 14 residues. The germline V gene has CDR1 SGHTA and CDR2 FQGNSA. V lost 3 bases and J lost 2, with 7 bases in between.

This clonotype was seen ten or more times. The chain links TRBV28 to TRBJ1-3, with 9 bases matching TRBD1. V lost 2 bases, J lost 3 bases, and 11 bases stayed unmatched. The CDR3 has 18 amino acids. Germline loops: CDR1 MDHEN, CDR2 SYDVKM. This CDR3 reads CASSLPTGGPGGGNTIYF. In DNA, the CDR3 is TGTGCCAGCAGTTTACCTACAGGGGGCCCTGGAGGTGGAAACACCATATATTTT.

Many counts were recorded for this clonotype. The V gene is TRBV7-9, the J gene TRBJ2-1; 11 positions agree with TRBD2. The CDR3 consists of 17 residues. In germline, CDR1 is SEHNR, CDR2 FQNEAQ (reference sequence). The V gene end was trimmed by 3 bases and the J gene end by 8 bases; junction bases not matched to a gene: 12. The CDR3 nucleotides are TGTGCCAGCAGCTTCCTTCTAGCGGGAGGCCGTGGTCATGAGCAGTTCTTC. Translation: CASSFLLAGGRGHEQFF.

This clonotype occurred many times. This sequence joins TRBV5-1 and TRBJ2-7; 10 bases are a match to TRBD2. Germline V gives CDR1 SGHRS, CDR2 YFSETQ. The CDR3 has 17 residues. The V segment lost 4 bases and the J segment 2 bases; nucleotides outside the gene matches: 12. DNA for the CDR3: TGCGCCAGCAGCCCCTTAATCGGGACTAGCGCGACCTACGAGCAGTACTTC. It codes for CASSPLIGTSATYEQYF.

Many counts were recorded for this clonotype. This chain uses TRBV7-8 with TRBJ2-1, with D uncertain. The CDR3 consists of 11 residues. Germline V gene data show CDR1 as SGHVS and CDR2 as FQNEAQ. The ends were cut back, 5 bases at V and 14 bases at J, with 13 bases in the middle. CDR3 DNA sequence: TGTGCCAGCAGCCCGAGTTGGGTGAAGTTCTTC. It encodes CASSPSWVKFF.

The rearrangement uses TRBV7-2 and TRBJ2-2; the match to TRBD2 covers 7 bases. The junction had 4 bases not matched to a gene; V was cut back by 1 base and J by 2 bases. Germline lookup yields CDR1 SGHTA and CDR2 FQGNSA. The CDR3 is 16 amino acids. The CDR3 DNA is TGTGCCAGCAGCTTAGTCCCTAGCGGTAACACCGGGGAGCTGTTTTTT. The encoded protein is CASSLVPSGNTGELFF.

This clonotype was seen at least ten times. Mismatch with germline at one junction end may stem from a read error. The V gene is TRBV4-1, the J gene TRBJ1-5, with D unclear. The CDR3 totals 14 residues. CDR1 and CDR2 from the germline V gene are MGHRA and YSYEKL. DNA of the CDR3: TGCGCCAGCAGACAAGATCCGGGCGATCAGCCCCAGCATTTT. Translated, it gives CASRQDPGDQPQHF.

The chain carries TRBV27 and TRBJ2-7; a possible D gene is TRBD2 (6 bases). The CDR3 runs 14 residues. The V and J ends lost 5 bases and 7 bases respectively, with 18 bases between them. Looked up from germline, CDR1 is MNHEY and CDR2 is SMNVEV (reference sequence). The CDR3 DNA reads TGTGCCAGCAGTAGGCGACTAGGGGCGAGGGAGCAGTACTTC. Protein: CASSRRLGAREQYF.

This clonotype turned up a few times. The gene calls are TRBV12-3 or TRBV12-4 and TRBJ2-5; D call uncertain. The CDR3 is 12 residues long. V was cut by 5 bases and J by 9 bases, with 13 bases left in between. The CDR3 reads CASSPETRSQYF. The CDR3 DNA is TGTGCCAGCAGTCCGGAAACGCGGTCCCAGTACTTC.

This clonotype was recorded at least ten times. The chain is built from TRBV12-3 or TRBV12-4 and TRBJ1-6; no definite D call. There are 15 residues in the CDR3. Trimming cost V 3 bases and J 5 bases, with 11 bases left between them. This chain's CDR3 is CASSFSSRDNSPLHF. As DNA, the CDR3 is TGTGCCAGCAGTTTTTCCAGTCGCGATAATTCACCCCTCCACTTT.

This clonotype was picked up many times. The chain couples TRBV29-1 to TRBJ2-1; D remains unclear. There are 13 residues in the CDR3. With 6 bases removed from V and 4 bases from J, the gap between germline ends came to 13 bases. In germline, CDR1 is SQVTM, CDR2 ANQGSEA. The DNA of the CDR3 is TGCAGCGTCGCCCGGTCGGCGTACAATGAGCAGTTCTTC. Translated: CSVARSAYNEQFF.

This clonotype has more than one count but fewer than ten. The rearrangement links TRBV4-3 to TRBJ2-2; either TRBD1 or TRBD2 may fit D (5 bases each). The CDR3 consists of 17 residues. V lost 4 bases and J lost 0, with 15 bases in between. Germline CDR1 is LGHNA and CDR2 is YSLEER. Here the CDR3 DNA reads TGCGCCAGCAGCCGAGTTTCCGGGACCACGAACACCGGGGAGCTGTTTTTT. It encodes CASSRVSGTTNTGELFF.

Notes on this clonotype: A much larger clonotype is one base distant, so this may be a read error. The chain joins TRBV29-1 to TRBJ2-4; D may be TRBD1 (6 bases). CDR1 and CDR2 from the germline V gene are SQVTM and ANQGSEA. The CDR3 sequence is 14 residues long. The CDR3 protein is CSVQGNLAKNIQHF. CDR3 DNA sequence: TGCAGCGTTCAGGGGAATCTAGCCAAAAACATTCAGCACTTC.

This clonotype came up a few times. The chain is built from TRBV5-1 and TRBJ1-1; 9 bases fit TRBD1. J lost 11 bases, V lost 2 bases, and 10 bases had no gene match. Germline-derived CDR1 and CDR2 are SGHRS and YFSETQ. The CDR3 has 14 residues. Written as DNA, the CDR3 is TGCGCCAGCAGCTTTTCGGGACAGGGTGTCGGCGCTTTCTTT. Its protein product is CASSFSGQGVGAFF.

This clonotype was seen only a few times. This sequence joins TRBV7-9 and TRBJ2-1, with D unresolved. The germline CDR1 and CDR2 sequences are SEHNR and FQNEAQ (reference sequence). The CDR3 consists of 12 residues. The V end was cut by 4 bases, the J end by 5 bases, with 6 bases between. The CDR3 sequence is CASSSTHNEQFF. CDR3 DNA sequence: TGTGCCAGCAGCTCGACCCACAATGAGCAGTTCTTC.

This clonotype occurred many times. The chain is built from TRBV12-3 or TRBV12-4 and TRBJ2-7; possibly TRBD1 or TRBD2 for D (5 bases each). Between the trimmed V and J ends, which lost 3 bases and 8 bases, there was a span of 8 bases. The CDR3 covers 11 residues. The CDR3 is CASSFGTQQYF. CDR3 sequence (DNA): TGTGCCAGCAGTTTCGGGACCCAGCAGTACTTC.

This chain joins TRBV5-4 and TRBJ2-1; D not resolved. This CDR3 contains 13 residues. V was pared by 3 bases and J by 8 bases, with 12 bases between. Germline assignment: CDR1 SGHNT and CDR2 YYREEE (reference sequence). CDR3 nucleotides: TGTGCCAGCAGCTCCGAGGTCGGCGATGAGCAGTTCTTC. This codes for CASSSEVGDEQFF.

The CDR3 sequence: CASSQLSSGQGDEQFF. CDR3 nucleotide sequence: TGCGCCAGCAGTCAATTATCGTCAGGGCAAGGCGATGAGCAGTTCTTC. This chain links TRBV23-1 with TRBJ2-1; tentatively, D is TRBD1 (5 bases). TRBV23-1 is an open reading frame, and its role is uncertain. Trimming shortened V by 1 base and J by 8 bases, and 18 bases separated the two germline ends. The CDR3 has 16 amino acids.

This clonotype was picked up a small number of times. J is TRBJ2-1 and V is TRBV5-4, with TRBD1 matching over 10 bases. CDR3 length: 17 amino acids. J was trimmed by 6 bases and V by 3 bases; bases with no gene match: 12. CDR1 is SGHNT and CDR2 is YYREEE in the germline V gene (reference sequence). The DNA for the CDR3 is TGTGCCAGCAGCTCTGCCGGCGACAGGGGGCTCGGCAATGAGCAGTTCTTC. This sequence encodes CASSSAGDRGLGNEQFF.